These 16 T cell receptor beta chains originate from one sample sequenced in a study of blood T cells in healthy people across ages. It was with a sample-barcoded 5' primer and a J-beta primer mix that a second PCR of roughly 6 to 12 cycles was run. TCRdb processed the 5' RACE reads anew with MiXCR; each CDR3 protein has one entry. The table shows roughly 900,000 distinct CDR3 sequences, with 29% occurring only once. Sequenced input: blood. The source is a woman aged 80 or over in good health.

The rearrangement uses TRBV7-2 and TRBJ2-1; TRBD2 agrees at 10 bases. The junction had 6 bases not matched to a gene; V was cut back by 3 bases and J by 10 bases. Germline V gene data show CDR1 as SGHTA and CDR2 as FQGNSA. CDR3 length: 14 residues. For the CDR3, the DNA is TGTGCCAGCAGCTTCCCTAGCGGGGGATGGGAGCAGTTCTTC. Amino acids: CASSFPSGGWEQFF. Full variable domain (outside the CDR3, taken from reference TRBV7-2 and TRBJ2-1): GAGVSQSPSNKVTEKGKDVELRCDPISGHTALYWYRQSLGQGLEFLIYFQGNSAPDKSGLPSDRFSAERTGGSVSTLTIQRTQQEDSAVYLCASSFPSGGWEQFFGPGTRLTVL.

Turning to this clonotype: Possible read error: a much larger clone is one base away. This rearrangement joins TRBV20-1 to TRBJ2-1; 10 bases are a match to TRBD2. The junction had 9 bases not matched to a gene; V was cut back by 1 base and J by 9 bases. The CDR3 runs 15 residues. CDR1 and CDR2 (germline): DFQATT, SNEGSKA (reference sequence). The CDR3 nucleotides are TGCAGTGCTAGAGGCAGCGGGGGGGCCGCAAGTGAGCAGTTCTTC. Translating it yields CSARGSGGAASEQFF.

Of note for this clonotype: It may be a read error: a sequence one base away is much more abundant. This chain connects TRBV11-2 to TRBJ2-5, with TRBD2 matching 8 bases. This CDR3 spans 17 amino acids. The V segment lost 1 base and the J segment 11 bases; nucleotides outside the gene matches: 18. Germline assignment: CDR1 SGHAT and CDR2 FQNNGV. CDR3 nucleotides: TGTGCCAGCAGCTTAGCCCGATCGGGGGGGCCGTCCAATGAGCAGTACTTC. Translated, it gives CASSLARSGGPSNEQYF.

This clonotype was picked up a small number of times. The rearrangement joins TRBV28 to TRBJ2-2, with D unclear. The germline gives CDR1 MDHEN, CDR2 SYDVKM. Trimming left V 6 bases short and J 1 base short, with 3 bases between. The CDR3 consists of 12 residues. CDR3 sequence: CASRGNTGELFF. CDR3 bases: TGTGCCAGCAGGGGGAACACCGGGGAGCTGTTTTTT.

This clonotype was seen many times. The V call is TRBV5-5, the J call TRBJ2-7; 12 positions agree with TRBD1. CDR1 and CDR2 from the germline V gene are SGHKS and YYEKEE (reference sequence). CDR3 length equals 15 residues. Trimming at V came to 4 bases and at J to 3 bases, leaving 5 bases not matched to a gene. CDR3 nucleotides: TGTGCCAGCAGCGCGGGACAGGGGGCCTACTACGAGCAGTACTTC. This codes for CASSAGQGAYYEQYF.

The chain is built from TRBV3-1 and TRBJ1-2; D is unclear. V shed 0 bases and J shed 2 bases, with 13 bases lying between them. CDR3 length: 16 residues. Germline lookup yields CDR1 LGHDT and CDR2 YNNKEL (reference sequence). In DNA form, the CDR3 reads TGTGCCAGCAGCCAAGAAGGGTCGTTACGGAACTATGGCTACACCTTC. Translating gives CASSQEGSLRNYGYTF.

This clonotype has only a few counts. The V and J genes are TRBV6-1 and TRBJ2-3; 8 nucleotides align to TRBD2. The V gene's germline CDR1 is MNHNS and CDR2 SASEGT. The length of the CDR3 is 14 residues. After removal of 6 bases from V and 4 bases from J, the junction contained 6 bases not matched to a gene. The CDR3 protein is CASSVGTSSDTQYF. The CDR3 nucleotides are TGTGCCAGCAGCGTCGGGACTAGTTCAGATACGCAGTATTTT.

DNA for the CDR3: TGCGCCAGCAGCCAAGAGCGTTGGCAGTACTTC. Protein sequence: CASSQERWQYF. The V call is TRBV4-3, the J call TRBJ2-4; the D is unclear. The CDR3 contains 11 residues. V lost 0 bases and J 13 bases, leaving 7 bases between the germline ends. Germline CDR1 and CDR2: LGHNA and YSLEER.

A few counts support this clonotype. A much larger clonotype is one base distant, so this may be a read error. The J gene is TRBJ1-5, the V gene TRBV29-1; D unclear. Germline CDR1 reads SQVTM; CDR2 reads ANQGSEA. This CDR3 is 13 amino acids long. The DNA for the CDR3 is TGCAGCGTTAAGAACGACGGCAATCAGCCCCTGCATTTT. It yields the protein CSVKNDGNQPLHF.

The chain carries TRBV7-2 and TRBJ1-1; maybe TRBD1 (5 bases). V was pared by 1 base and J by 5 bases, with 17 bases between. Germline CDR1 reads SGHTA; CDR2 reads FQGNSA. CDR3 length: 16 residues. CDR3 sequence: CASSLVGNSGGTEAFF. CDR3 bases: TGTGCCAGCAGCTTAGTTGGGAACAGTGGGGGAACTGAAGCTTTCTTT.

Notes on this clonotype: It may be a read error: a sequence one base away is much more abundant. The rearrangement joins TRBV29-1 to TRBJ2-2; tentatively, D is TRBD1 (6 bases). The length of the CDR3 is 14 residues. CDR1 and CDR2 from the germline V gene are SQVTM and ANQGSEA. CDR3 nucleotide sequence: TGCAGCGTTGAGGGGGACATAAGAACCGGGGAGCCGTTTTTT. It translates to CSVEGDIRTGEPFF.

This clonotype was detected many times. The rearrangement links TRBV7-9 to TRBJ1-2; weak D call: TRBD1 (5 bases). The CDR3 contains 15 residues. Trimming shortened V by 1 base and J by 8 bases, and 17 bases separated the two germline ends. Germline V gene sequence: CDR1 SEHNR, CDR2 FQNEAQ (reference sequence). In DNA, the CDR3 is TGTGCCAGCAGCTTAGTGGGGCCAGGGAGAGGCGGCTACACCTTC. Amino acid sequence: CASSLVGPGRGGYTF.

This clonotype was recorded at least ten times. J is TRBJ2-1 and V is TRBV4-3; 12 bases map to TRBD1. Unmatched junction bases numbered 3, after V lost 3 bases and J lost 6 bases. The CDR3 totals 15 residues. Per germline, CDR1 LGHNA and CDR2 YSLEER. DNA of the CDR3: TGCGCCAGCAGCCACTTGGGACAGGGGGCCAATGAGCAGTTCTTC. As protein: CASSHLGQGANEQFF.

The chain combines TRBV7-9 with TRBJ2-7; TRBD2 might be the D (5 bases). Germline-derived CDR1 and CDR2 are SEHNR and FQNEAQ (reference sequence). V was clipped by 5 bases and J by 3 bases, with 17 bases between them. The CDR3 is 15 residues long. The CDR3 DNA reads TGTGCCAGCAGCGAAAGAGCTTCTGCGGGCTACGAGCAGTACTTC. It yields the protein CASSERASAGYEQYF. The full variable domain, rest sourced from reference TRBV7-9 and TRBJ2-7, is DTGVSQNPRHKITKRGQNVTFRCDPISEHNRLYWYRQTLGQGPEFLTYFQNEAQLEKSRLLSDRFSAERPKGSFSTLEIQRTEQGDSAMYLCASSERASAGYEQYFGPGTRLTVT.

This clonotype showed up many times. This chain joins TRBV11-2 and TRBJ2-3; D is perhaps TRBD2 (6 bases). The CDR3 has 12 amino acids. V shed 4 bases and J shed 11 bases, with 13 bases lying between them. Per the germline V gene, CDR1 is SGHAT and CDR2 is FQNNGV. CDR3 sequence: CASSSGTPRQYF. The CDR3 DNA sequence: TGTGCCAGCAGCTCCGGGACTCCGAGGCAGTATTTT.

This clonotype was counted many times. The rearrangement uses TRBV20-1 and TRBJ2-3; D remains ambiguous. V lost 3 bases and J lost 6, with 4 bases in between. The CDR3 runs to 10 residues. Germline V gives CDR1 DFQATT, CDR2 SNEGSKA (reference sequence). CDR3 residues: CSARGDTQYF. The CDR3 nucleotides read TGCAGTGCTAGGGGGGATACGCAGTATTTT.